A selection of T cell receptor beta chains follows, all from one sample in a study of CD8 T cells in ankylosing spondylitis. From the 5' RACE reads, TCRdb called clonotypes with MiXCR, one entry per CDR3 protein. The sample lists fewer than 450,000 distinct CDR3 sequences; roughly 17% were seen once. Material for sequencing was blood, either unsorted or a sorted T cell fraction (not recorded which). These receptors were collected from a male donor with ankylosing spondylitis. Each CDR3 is given with its conserved first and last residue. Each record gives: D gene, V gene, clone size, J gene, CDR3 protein, CDR3 DNA. The D gene is left open where the match is weak. Where a row states a size, it is once, few, many or the class of an expanded clone; other rows omit it.

-	TRBV20-1	many	TRBJ1-1	CSAREGGYTEAFF	TGCAGTGCTAGAGAGGGAGGGTACACTGAAGCTTTCTTT
-	TRBV29-1	many	TRBJ2-5	CSVLRGETQYF	TGCAGCGTCCTCAGGGGTGAGACCCAGTACTTC
-	TRBV5-6	few	TRBJ2-5	CASSFLTKGQETQYF	TGTGCCAGCAGCTTCCTGACCAAGGGGCAAGAGACCCAGTACTTC
-	TRBV10-3	-	TRBJ1-1	CAISESGYGAFF	TGTGCCATCAGTGAGTCCGGGTATGGAGCTTTCTTT
TRBD2	TRBV12-3/TRBV12-4	-	TRBJ2-7	CASSGPGTSGSYEQYF	TGTGCCAGCAGTGGTCCCGGGACTAGCGGTTCCTACGAGCAGTACTTC
TRBD2	TRBV7-3	-	TRBJ2-1	CASSLGLAGGNNEQFF	TGTGCCAGCAGTCTCGGGCTAGCGGGGGGGAACAATGAGCAGTTCTTC
TRBD2	TRBV11-2	few	TRBJ2-1	CASSPRGSGSSYNEQFF	TGTGCCAGCAGCCCCCGGGGAAGCGGGAGCTCCTACAATGAGCAGTTCTTC
-	TRBV4-2	many	TRBJ2-5	CASSQELDGATQYF	TGTGCCAGCAGCCAAGAATTGGACGGTGCGACCCAGTACTTC
TRBD2	TRBV10-1	-	TRBJ2-2	CASSVSAGGLGGELFF	TGCGCCAGCAGTGTCTCAGCGGGGGGGCTTGGCGGGGAGCTGTTTTTT
-	TRBV20-1	many	TRBJ2-2	CSAIGEGNTGELFF	TGCAGTGCTATTGGGGAAGGGAACACCGGGGAGCTGTTTTTT
-	TRBV7-2	few	TRBJ2-2	CASSSSSVTGELFF	TGTGCCAGCAGCTCCTCTAGCGTCACCGGGGAGCTGTTTTTT
TRBD1	TRBV5-1	few	TRBJ1-4	CASSPTGVGEKLFF	TGCGCCAGCAGCCCGACAGGGGTAGGAGAAAAACTGTTTTTT
TRBD1	TRBV5-1	many	TRBJ2-1	CASQGPTGGEQFF	TGCGCCAGCCAGGGGCCTACAGGGGGTGAGCAGTTCTTC
-	TRBV5-1	-	TRBJ2-2	CASSSPPTGELFF	TGCGCCAGCAGCTCGCCGCCCACCGGGGAGCTGTTTTTT
TRBD2	TRBV6-5	-	TRBJ2-1	CASSYSIPSGINEQFF	TGTGCCAGCAGTTACTCGATCCCTAGCGGGATAAATGAGCAGTTCTTC
-	TRBV5-1	-	TRBJ2-2	CASSLDRLTGELFF	TGCGCCAGCAGCTTGGATCGGCTCACCGGGGAGCTGTTTTTT
TRBD1	TRBV20-1	few	TRBJ2-7	CSAPGQATEQYF	TGCAGTGCTCCGGGACAGGCGACCGAGCAGTACTTC
-	TRBV9	-	TRBJ2-5	CASSTGTQETQYF	TGTGCCAGCAGCACCGGCACTCAAGAGACCCAGTACTTC
TRBD1	TRBV15	few	TRBJ1-6	CATSRKGQGGSPLHF	TGTGCCACCAGCAGAAAGGGACAGGGGGGTTCACCCCTCCACTTT
TRBD2	TRBV20-1	few	TRBJ2-2	CSARGGVNTGELFF	TGCAGTGCTCGCGGGGGGGTGAACACCGGGGAGCTGTTTTTT
TRBD1	TRBV5-6	-	TRBJ2-1	CASSSLTGESYNEQFF	TGTGCCAGCAGCTCCCTGACAGGGGAGTCCTACAATGAGCAGTTCTTC
TRBD1	TRBV20-1	few	TRBJ2-2	CSAGGQGAPTGELFF	TGCAGTGCCGGCGGGCAGGGGGCCCCCACCGGGGAGCTGTTTTTT
-	TRBV7-2	few	TRBJ2-1	CASSLAARVSYNEQFF	TGTGCCAGCAGCTTAGCCGCCCGGGTCTCCTACAATGAGCAGTTCTTC
-	TRBV6-6	few	TRBJ1-4	CASNGGEREKLFF	TGTGCCAGCAACGGAGGGGAAAGGGAAAAACTGTTTTTT
-	TRBV11-2	-	TRBJ2-7	CASSFLNALGEQYF	TGTGCCAGCAGCTTTCTGAACGCATTGGGGGAGCAGTACTTC
-	TRBV20-1	-	TRBJ2-7	CSGGQVAYEQYF	TGCAGTGGTGGTCAGGTGGCTTACGAGCAGTACTTC
-	TRBV5-1	-	TRBJ2-2	CASSLGGPGNTGELFF	TGCGCCAGCAGCTTGGGCGGGCCGGGGAACACCGGGGAGCTGTTTTTT
-	TRBV11-2	-	TRBJ1-5	CASSLVFTGPRRPQHF	TGTGCCAGCAGCTTAGTATTCACGGGCCCCCGCAGGCCCCAGCATTTT
-	TRBV5-6	-	TRBJ2-3	CAISPGRPAYSTDTQYF	TGTGCCATCAGCCCGGGTCGGCCAGCCTATAGCACAGATACGCAGTATTTT
TRBD2	TRBV5-1	many	TRBJ2-1	CASSRDYNNEQFF	TGCGCCAGCAGCCGGGACTACAACAATGAGCAGTTCTTC
-	TRBV5-1	many	TRBJ1-2	CASSLEGQGSGYTF	TGCGCCAGCAGCTTGGAGGGCCAGGGTAGCGGCTACACCTTC
-	TRBV7-8	-	TRBJ2-4	CASSLGGQENIQYF	TGTGCCAGCAGCTTAGGGGGACAAGAAAACATTCAGTACTTC
-	TRBV24-1	many	TRBJ2-1	CATSVGLSSYNEQFF	TGTGCCACCAGTGTTGGGCTGAGCTCCTACAATGAGCAGTTCTTC
-	TRBV12-3/TRBV12-4	many	TRBJ2-1	CASSFRDLNEQFF	TGTGCCAGCAGTTTTAGGGATTTAAATGAGCAGTTCTTC
-	TRBV4-2	few	TRBJ2-7	CASSQDRSSREQYF	TGTGCCAGCAGCCAAGATAGGTCATCCCGCGAGCAGTACTTC
-	TRBV9	few	TRBJ2-5	CASSATGTARQETQYF	TGTGCCAGCAGCGCGACGGGAACAGCTCGACAAGAGACCCAGTACTTC
-	TRBV7-3	-	TRBJ1-2	CASGRDGGFTF	TGTGCCAGCGGGAGGGACGGAGGCTTCACCTTC
TRBD1	TRBV10-3	many	TRBJ1-1	CAISDKQGIGTEAFF	TGTGCCATCAGTGACAAACAGGGGATCGGGACTGAAGCTTTCTTT
-	TRBV9	-	TRBJ2-7	CASSPPLPLAITSYEQYF	TGTGCCAGCAGCCCTCCCCTTCCTCTAGCAATTACGTCCTACGAGCAGTACTTC
TRBD2	TRBV30	-	TRBJ2-1	CAQSGGSYNEQFF	TGTGCCCAGTCGGGGGGATCCTACAATGAGCAGTTCTTC
TRBD1	TRBV12-3/TRBV12-4	many	TRBJ1-3	CASSFRQGGSGNTIYF	TGTGCCAGCAGTTTCCGCCAGGGGGGCTCTGGAAACACCATATATTTT
TRBD2	TRBV27	few	TRBJ2-5	CASRDSWTSTETQYF	TGTGCCAGCAGAGATTCTTGGACTAGCACAGAGACCCAGTACTTC
-	TRBV29-1	few	TRBJ1-1	CSTAQGTEAFF	TGCAGCACAGCCCAGGGGACTGAAGCTTTCTTT
TRBD1	TRBV20-1	few	TRBJ1-2	CSADRVNYGYTF	TGCAGTGCGGACAGGGTTAACTATGGCTACACCTTC
TRBD2	TRBV27	-	TRBJ2-2	CASSLAGDRVGELFF	TGTGCCAGCAGTTTAGCGGGAGATCGGGTCGGGGAGCTGTTTTTT
TRBD2	TRBV5-1	-	TRBJ2-5	CASSLGALAGPQETQYF	TGCGCCAGCAGCTTGGGGGCGCTAGCGGGACCACAAGAGACCCAGTACTTC
TRBD1	TRBV6-1	-	TRBJ1-5	CASSQRGTVFGVPNSNQPQHF	TGTGCCAGCAGTCAAAGAGGGACAGTATTTGGGGTCCCGAATAGCAATCAGCCCCAGCATTTT
TRBD2	TRBV11-2	few	TRBJ2-7	CASSHHTGTSGSTSYEQYF	TGTGCCAGCAGTCATCACACCGGGACTAGCGGGTCCACCTCCTACGAGCAGTACTTC
-	TRBV4-3	-	TRBJ2-5	CASSQDAGSGTQYF	TGCGCCAGCAGCCAAGATGCGGGGAGCGGGACCCAGTACTTC
-	TRBV6-1	-	TRBJ1-5	CASSVNSNQPQHF	TGTGCCAGCAGTGTTAATAGCAATCAGCCCCAGCATTTT
-	TRBV7-9	-	TRBJ1-1	CASSPRSGAGAEAFF	TGTGCCAGCAGCCCCAGGTCGGGGGCAGGCGCTGAAGCTTTCTTT
-	TRBV11-2	-	TRBJ1-2	CASSPRGRGRGYTF	TGTGCCAGCAGCCCCCGGGGTAGGGGCCGAGGCTACACCTTC
-	TRBV24-1	-	TRBJ2-5	CATSDRVQETQYF	TGTGCCACCAGTGATCGGGTCCAAGAGACCCAGTACTTC
-	TRBV20-1	few	TRBJ1-2	CSASWPTNYGYTF	TGCAGTGCTAGTTGGCCGACTAACTATGGCTACACCTTC